This entry concerns a single T cell receptor beta chain. Its specificity is not known. Profiled with immunoSEQ multiplex PCR; TCRdb holds only in-frame clones, not every one. The sample has around 20,000 clones, roughly 92% seen once. The CDR3 has 15 residues. V lost 4 bases, J lost 5 bases, and 15 bases lay in between. Germline lookup yields CDR1 SGDLS and CDR2 YYNGEE. The source of the sample is a study of graft-versus-host responses after intestinal transplantation. Study-wide results and caveats: Some patients had graft-donor T cell macrochimerism, and their allografts showed high graft-versus-host to host-versus-graft clonal ratios.

This TCR derives from a human patient who received an intestinal transplant, so some T cells may come from the graft donor. This specimen consisted of PBMCs, obtained roughly 39 weeks after intestinal transplant. The chain carries TRBV9 and TRBJ1-4, with D unresolved. The chain's CDR3 is CASSQRTESNEKLFF. The CDR3 DNA is TGTGCCAGCAGCCAACGGACGGAGAGCAATGAAAAACTGTTTTTT. The whole variable domain, filled in from reference TRBV9 and TRBJ1-4, reads DSGVTQTPKHLITATGQRVTLRCSPRSGDLSVYWYQQSLDQGLQFLIQYYNGEERAKGNILERFSAQQFPDLHSELNLSSLELGDSALYFCASSQRTESNEKLFFGSGTQLSVL.